Given below is one TCR beta chain in context. Its antigen is currently unknown. The protocol was immunoSEQ multiplex PCR, while the TCRdb copy is restricted to in-frame clones and leaves out a portion. The table lists around 200,000 clones, around 93% of them singletons. The data were taken from a study of T cell responses to AZD1222 COVID-19 vaccine. Points from the study as a whole: Most donors were white British, females outnumbered males, and clonal diversity was possibly underestimated.

CDR1 GTSNPN and CDR2 SVGIG come from the germline V gene (reference sequence). The CDR3 runs 12 residues. V was cut by 3 bases and J by 5 bases, with 8 bases left in between. The genes are TRBV30 and TRBJ1-5; D unclear. The source was peripheral blood, collected 28 days after the second dose of the MenACWY control vaccine. The receptor was derived from an adult who received the MenACWY meningococcal vaccine as a control. CDR3 sequence: CAWSLRDQPQHF. The CDR3 DNA sequence: TGTGCCTGGAGCCTTAGGGATCAGCCCCAGCATTTT.